The rows below give T cell receptor beta chains drawn from one sample of a study of PD-1 blockade in classical Hodgkin lymphoma. TCRdb's copy holds only in-frame clones and misses some; the assay was immunoSEQ multiplex PCR. This table holds about 47,000 clones, roughly 93% found once. Sequencing was done on a sample of peripheral blood mononuclear cells (PBMCs). The receptors originated from a human donor with classical Hodgkin lymphoma. Each CDR3 is given with its conserved first and last residue. Each record gives: J gene, V gene, CDR3 length, CDR3 protein.

TRBJ2-2	TRBV4-2	17	CASSQESGRPNTGELFF
TRBJ2-6	TRBV18	16	CASSPGTPAGANVLTF
TRBJ1-1	TRBV29-1	10	CSVQGPEAFF
TRBJ2-7	TRBV7-9	15	CASIPGDSPSYEQYF
TRBJ2-2	TRBV30	16	CAWKKRGLTNTGELFF
TRBJ1-3	TRBV5-1	14	CASSEASSGNTIYF
TRBJ2-7	TRBV27	15	CASSLGFSGTHEQYF
TRBJ2-2	TRBV28	15	CASSWLEVGTGELFF
TRBJ2-1	TRBV9	13	CASSARPGDEQFF
TRBJ2-3	TRBV11-2	19	CASSPRTGFGLETPDTQYF
TRBJ1-1	TRBV6-1	16	CASSENRWRGTTEAFF
TRBJ2-2	TRBV7-3	14	CASSLGQVVGELFF
TRBJ2-7	TRBV2	12	CASSRTGSGRYF
TRBJ1-3	TRBV4-1	14	CASSQENGGNTIYF
TRBJ2-5	TRBV28	14	CASSNPLRGKTQYF
TRBJ2-1	TRBV14	13	CASSQGLGGEQFF
TRBJ1-6	TRBV5-1	14	CASSLQWDNSPLHF
TRBJ1-1	TRBV9	15	CASSVGWELGTEAFF
TRBJ2-2	TRBV2	15	CASRRLAGTDGELFF
TRBJ2-5	TRBV15	18	CATSTGPRTGDLKETQYF
TRBJ1-2	TRBV18	15	CASSPNTGGDYGYTF
TRBJ2-3	TRBV7-2	13	CASSLENLDTQYF
TRBJ1-1	TRBV5-1	15	CASSFSGTANTEAFF
TRBJ2-2	TRBV9	16	CASSVVGTGVTGELFF
TRBJ2-7	TRBV20-1	11	CSARIDYEQYF
TRBJ2-2	TRBV2	15	CASSTKGGNTGELFF
TRBJ1-2	TRBV27	13	CASSKGPTYGYTF
TRBJ2-5	TRBV19	14	CASSTPGGLETQYF
TRBJ2-1	TRBV18	17	CASSPRGLDLGADEQFF
TRBJ2-3	TRBV11-2	14	CASSSYDPRDTQYF
TRBJ1-6	TRBV30	15	CAWRTGPKGNSPLHF
TRBJ2-7	TRBV6-4	15	CASSDGGEGLDEQYF
TRBJ2-1	TRBV9	16	CASSVGPAGAYNEQFF
TRBJ1-4	TRBV11-3	15	CASSYRPGQGEKLFF
TRBJ2-7	TRBV11-2	12	CATRGGAYEQYF
TRBJ1-3	TRBV6-1	14	CASSPQASGNTIYF
TRBJ1-1	TRBV27	13	CASSRPGGLEAFF
TRBJ2-3	TRBV28	19	CASSSLRTGNIMGTDTQYF
TRBJ1-1	TRBV13	17	CASSLRGLMGLNTEAFF
TRBJ1-2	TRBV5-1	12	CASSSNRVGYTF
TRBJ2-3	TRBV19	14	CASSIGGGGDTQYF
TRBJ1-1	TRBV7-2	17	CASSSNPGLGLTGEAFF
TRBJ2-3	TRBV5-5	15	CASSLPSGRADTQYF
TRBJ2-3	TRBV6-5	15	CASSRGTVSTDTQYF
TRBJ2-5	TRBV10-2	15	CASSLAGITQETQYF
TRBJ2-7	TRBV18	13	CASPRGGAGEQYF
TRBJ1-5	TRBV5-1	14	CASSPTGSEQPQHF
TRBJ2-3	TRBV9	15	CASSVGSGRPNTQYF